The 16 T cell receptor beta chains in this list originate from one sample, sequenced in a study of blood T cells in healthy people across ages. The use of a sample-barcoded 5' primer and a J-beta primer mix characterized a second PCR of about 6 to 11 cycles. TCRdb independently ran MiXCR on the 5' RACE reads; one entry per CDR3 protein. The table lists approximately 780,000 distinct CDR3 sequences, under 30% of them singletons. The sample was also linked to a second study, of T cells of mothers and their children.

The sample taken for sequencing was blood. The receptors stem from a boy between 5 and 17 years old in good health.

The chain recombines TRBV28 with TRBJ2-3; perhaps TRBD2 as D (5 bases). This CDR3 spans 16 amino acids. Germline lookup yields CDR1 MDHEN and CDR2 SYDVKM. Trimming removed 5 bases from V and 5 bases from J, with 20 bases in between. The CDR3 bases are TGTGCCAGCAGTCCCTGGTCAGGAGGATGGAGAGATACGCAGTATTTT. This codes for CASSPWSGGWRDTQYF.

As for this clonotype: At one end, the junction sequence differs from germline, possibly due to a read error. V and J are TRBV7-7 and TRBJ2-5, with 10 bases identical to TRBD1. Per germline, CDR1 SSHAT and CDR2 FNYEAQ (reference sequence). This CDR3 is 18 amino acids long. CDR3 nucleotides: TGTGCTAGCAGCCCCAGACAGGGGGCTCACGGGAGCCAAGAGACCCAGTACTTC. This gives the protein CASSPRQGAHGSQETQYF.

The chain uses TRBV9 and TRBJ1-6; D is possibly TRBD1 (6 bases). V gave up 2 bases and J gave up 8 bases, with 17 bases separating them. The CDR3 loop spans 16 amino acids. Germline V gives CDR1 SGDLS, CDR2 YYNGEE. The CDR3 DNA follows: TGTGCCAGCAGCGTCCCAAGACAGGATTCGGATTCACCCCTCCACTTT. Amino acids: CASSVPRQDSDSPLHF.

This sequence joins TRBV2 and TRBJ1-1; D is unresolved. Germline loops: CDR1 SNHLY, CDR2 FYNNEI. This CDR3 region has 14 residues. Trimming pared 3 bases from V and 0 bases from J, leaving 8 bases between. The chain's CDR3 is CASSEPKMNTEAFF. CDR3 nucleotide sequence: TGTGCCAGCAGTGAGCCCAAGATGAACACTGAAGCTTTCTTT.

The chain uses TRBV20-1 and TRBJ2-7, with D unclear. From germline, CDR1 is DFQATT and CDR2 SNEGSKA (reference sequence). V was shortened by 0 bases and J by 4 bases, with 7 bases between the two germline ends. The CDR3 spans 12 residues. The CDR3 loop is CSARDKEYEQYF. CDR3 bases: TGCAGTGCTAGAGATAAGGAATACGAGCAGTACTTC.

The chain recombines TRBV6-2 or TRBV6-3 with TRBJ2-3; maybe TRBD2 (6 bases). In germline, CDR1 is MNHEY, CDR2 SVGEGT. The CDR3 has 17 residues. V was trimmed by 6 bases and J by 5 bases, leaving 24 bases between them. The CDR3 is CASSRSTPGLKKDTQYF. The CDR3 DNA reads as TGTGCCAGCAGCCGCTCCACCCCGGGACTTAAAAAAGATACGCAGTATTTT.

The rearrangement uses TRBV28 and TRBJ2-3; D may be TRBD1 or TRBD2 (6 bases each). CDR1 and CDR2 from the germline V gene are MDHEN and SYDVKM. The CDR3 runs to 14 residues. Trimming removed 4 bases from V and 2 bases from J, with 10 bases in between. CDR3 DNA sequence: TGTGCCAGCAGTTACGGGGGCCACACAGATACGCAGTATTTT. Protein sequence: CASSYGGHTDTQYF.

This chain's CDR3 is CASSGSGSKETQYF. The CDR3 DNA follows: TGTGCCAGCAGCGGCTCCGGGTCCAAGGAGACCCAGTACTTC. V and J are TRBV3-1 and TRBJ2-5; no definite D call. Deletions cut 5 bases from V and 5 bases from J, with 15 bases between. CDR3 length: 14 amino acids. Germline V gene data show CDR1 as LGHDT and CDR2 as YNNKEL (reference sequence).

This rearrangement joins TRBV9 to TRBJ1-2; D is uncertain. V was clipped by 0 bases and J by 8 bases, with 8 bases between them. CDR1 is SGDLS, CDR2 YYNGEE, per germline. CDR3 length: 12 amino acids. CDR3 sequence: CASSVADGGYTF. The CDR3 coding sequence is TGTGCCAGCAGCGTAGCCGACGGGGGCTACACCTTC.

CDR3 residues: CASSEGSERPYF. The CDR3 nucleotides are TGTGCCAGCAGTGAAGGGAGCGAGCGGCCGTACTTC. The V gene is TRBV2, the J gene TRBJ2-7; TRBD2 is a possible D gene (5 bases). Trimming took 1 base from V and 12 from J, leaving 13 bases between them. Per germline, CDR1 SNHLY and CDR2 FYNNEI. This CDR3 has 12 amino acids. The whole variable domain, filled in from reference TRBV2 and TRBJ2-7, reads EPEVTQTPSHQVTQMGQEVILRCVPISNHLYFYWYRQILGQKVEFLVSFYNNEISEKSEIFDDQFSVERPDGSNFTLKIRSTKLEDSAMYFCASSEGSERPYFGPGTRLTVT.

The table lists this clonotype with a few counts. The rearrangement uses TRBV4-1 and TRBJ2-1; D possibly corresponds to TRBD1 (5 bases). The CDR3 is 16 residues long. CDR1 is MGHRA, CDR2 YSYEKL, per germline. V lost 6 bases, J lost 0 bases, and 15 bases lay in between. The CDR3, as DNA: TGCGCCAGCAGGGCCACCAGACAGAGCTCCTACAATGAGCAGTTCTTC. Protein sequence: CASRATRQSSYNEQFF.

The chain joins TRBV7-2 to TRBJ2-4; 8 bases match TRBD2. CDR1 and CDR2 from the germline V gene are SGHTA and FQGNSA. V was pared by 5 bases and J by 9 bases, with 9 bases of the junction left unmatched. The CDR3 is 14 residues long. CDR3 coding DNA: TGTGCCAGCAGCCGCGGAGCGGGGGCGGGCATTCAGTACTTC. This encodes CASSRGAGAGIQYF.

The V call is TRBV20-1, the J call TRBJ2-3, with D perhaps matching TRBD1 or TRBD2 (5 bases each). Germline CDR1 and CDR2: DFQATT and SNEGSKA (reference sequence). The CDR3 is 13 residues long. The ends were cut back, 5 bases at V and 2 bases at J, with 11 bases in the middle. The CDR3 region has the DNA TGCAGTGCTGAGGGGCGATCCACAGATACGCAGTATTTT. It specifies CSAEGRSTDTQYF.

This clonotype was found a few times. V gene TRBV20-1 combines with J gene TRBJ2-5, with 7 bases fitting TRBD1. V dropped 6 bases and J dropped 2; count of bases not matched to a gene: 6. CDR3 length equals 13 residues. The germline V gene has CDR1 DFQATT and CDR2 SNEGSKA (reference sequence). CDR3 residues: CSANQGDQETQYF. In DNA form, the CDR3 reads TGCAGTGCAAATCAGGGGGATCAAGAGACCCAGTACTTC.

The CDR3 DNA reads TGTGCCAGCAGCTTACGAGCGGGGGGTAACGAACTAACCTACGAGCAGTACTTC. Its protein is CASSLRAGGNELTYEQYF. The chain carries TRBV5-5 and TRBJ2-7; 9 bases agree with TRBD2. The junction had 14 bases not matched to a gene; V was cut back by 2 bases and J by 2 bases. There are 18 residues in the CDR3. The V gene's germline CDR1 is SGHKS and CDR2 YYEKEE (reference sequence).

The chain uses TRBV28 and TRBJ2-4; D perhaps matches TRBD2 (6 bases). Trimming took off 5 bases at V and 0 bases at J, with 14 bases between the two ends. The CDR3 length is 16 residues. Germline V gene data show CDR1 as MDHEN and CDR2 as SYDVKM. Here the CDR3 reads CASSLHGGIAKNIQYF. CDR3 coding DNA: TGTGCCAGCAGTCTCCATGGGGGGATAGCCAAAAACATTCAGTACTTC. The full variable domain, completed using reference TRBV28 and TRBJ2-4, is DVKVTQSSRYLVKRTGEKVFLECVQDMDHENMFWYRQDPGLGLRLIYFSYDVKMKEKGDIPEGYSVSREKKERFSLILESASTNQTSMYLCASSLHGGIAKNIQYFGAGTRLSVL.